This entry lists 22 T cell receptor beta chains sequenced from one sample in a study of CD8 T cells in ankylosing spondylitis. A single record per CDR3 protein comes from TCRdb applying MiXCR to the 5' RACE reads. The sample records 150,000 to 200,000 distinct CDR3 sequences, approximately 10% being singletons. Material for sequencing was blood, either unsorted or a sorted T cell fraction (not recorded which). These receptor sequences come from a male donor with ankylosing spondylitis or in good health (not recorded which).

This clonotype was detected ten times or more. The V call is TRBV18, the J call TRBJ1-5; D uncertain. There are 19 residues in the CDR3. Trimming took 0 bases from V and 0 from J, leaving 18 bases between them. Germline CDR1 KGHSH, CDR2 LQKENI. CDR3 amino acids: CASSPPEAAGIYSNQPQHF. As DNA, the CDR3 is TGTGCCAGCTCACCACCGGAGGCGGCGGGAATCTATAGCAATCAGCCCCAGCATTTT.

This clonotype was detected many times. This chain uses TRBV4-2 with TRBJ2-3; a weak D match, TRBD2 (7 bases). V lost 0 bases and J lost 5, with 12 bases in between. This CDR3 region has 15 residues. CDR1 and CDR2 from the germline V gene are LGHNA and YNFKEQ. This CDR3 reads CASSQEWGGQDTQYF. The CDR3 nucleotides are TGTGCCAGCAGCCAAGAATGGGGGGGCCAAGATACGCAGTATTTT.

This clonotype was picked up many times. CDR3 loop: CATSRGRDTGELFF. For the CDR3, the DNA is TGTGCCACCAGCAGGGGAAGAGACACCGGGGAGCTGTTTTTT. This chain joins TRBV15 and TRBJ2-2, with unresolved D. CDR1 and CDR2 (germline): LNHNV, YYDKDF (reference sequence). V lost 3 bases and J 3 bases, leaving 8 bases between the germline ends. The CDR3 extends over 14 amino acids.

This clonotype was counted ten times or more. The chain joins TRBV7-7 to TRBJ2-3; tentatively, D is TRBD1 or TRBD2 (5 bases each). The CDR3 spans 14 residues. CDR1 and CDR2 from the germline V gene are SSHAT and FNYEAQ (reference sequence). V dropped 5 bases and J dropped 7 bases, with 16 bases sitting between them. The CDR3 region has the DNA TGTGCCAGCAGCCCAGGGACGGCTGACAATACGCAGTATTTT. Protein: CASSPGTADNTQYF. The full variable domain, its missing parts supplied by reference TRBV7-7 and TRBJ2-3, is GAGVSQSPRYKVTKRGQDVTLRCDPISSHATLYWYQQALGQGPEFLTYFNYEAQPDKSGLPSDRFSAERPEGSISTLTIQRTEQRDSAMYRCASSPGTADNTQYFGPGTRLTVL.

Many counts were recorded for this clonotype. The chain carries TRBV27 and TRBJ2-3; no clear D. Trimming stripped 6 bases from V and 6 bases from J, with 7 bases between. Germline V gene data show CDR1 as MNHEY and CDR2 as SMNVEV (reference sequence). The CDR3 sequence is 11 residues long. The CDR3 coding sequence is TGTGCCAGCAGCTACTTGGATACGCAGTATTTT. Its protein is CASSYLDTQYF.

As regards this clonotype: Its ends do not fully match the called genes, so a read error is possible. The CDR3 reads CASSFGGSTYKQYF. CDR3 nucleotide sequence: TGTGCCAGCAGTTTTGGGGGCAGCACCTACAAGCAGTACTTC. V usage is TRBV12-3 or TRBV12-4 and J usage is TRBJ2-7; D is perhaps TRBD1 (6 bases). The CDR3 loop spans 14 amino acids.

This clonotype was seen a handful of times. V gene TRBV7-2 combines with J gene TRBJ1-1; 10 nucleotides line up with TRBD1. The trim removed 5 bases at V and 6 bases at J, leaving 9 bases unmatched. Per the germline V gene, CDR1 is SGHTA and CDR2 is FQGNSA. The CDR3 is 15 amino acids. DNA for the CDR3: TGTGCCAGCAGCCCATATCTAGGGACAGGGGCTGAAGCTTTCTTT. Translating gives CASSPYLGTGAEAFF.

This clonotype was detected many times. This sequence joins TRBV12-3 or TRBV12-4 and TRBJ1-2; D possibly corresponds to TRBD1 (5 bases). V was cut by 6 bases and J by 4 bases, with 12 bases left in between. This CDR3 is 13 amino acids long. The CDR3, as DNA: TGTGCCAGCAGCCGACCGGGGGGCTATGGCTACACCTTC. It translates to CASSRPGGYGYTF.

In its sample, this clonotype was seen a few times. The V and J genes are TRBV27 and TRBJ2-1, with 9 bases that match TRBD2. The CDR3 has 13 amino acids. Trimming removed 7 bases from V and 8 bases from J; junction bases left unmatched: 6. Germline lookup yields CDR1 MNHEY and CDR2 SMNVEV (reference sequence). The CDR3 DNA reads as TGTGCCAGCACCCCGGGACTAGCATATGAGCAGTTCTTC. Protein sequence: CASTPGLAYEQFF.

There are many counts of this clonotype. The chain uses TRBV15 and TRBJ2-4, with TRBD1 as a possible D gene (6 bases). The CDR3 consists of 20 residues. The germline CDR1 and CDR2 sequences are LNHNV and YYDKDF (reference sequence). V lost 0 bases to trimming and J lost 0 bases, with 21 bases between them. CDR3 amino acids: CATSRDPGQMRSLAKNIQYF. The CDR3 nucleotides read TGTGCCACCAGCAGAGATCCCGGACAGATGCGAAGCCTAGCCAAAAACATTCAGTACTTC.

This clonotype has at least ten counts. The rearrangement joins TRBV5-1 to TRBJ2-1, with 9 bases that match TRBD1. Germline V lookup: CDR1 SGHRS, CDR2 YFSETQ. V gave up 6 bases and J gave up 6 bases; unmatched junction bases: 7. There are 14 residues in the CDR3. CDR3 nucleotides: TGCGCCAGCACCCGGGACAGGGACGTCAATGAGCAGTTCTTC. Its protein product is CASTRDRDVNEQFF.

The gene calls are TRBV5-1 and TRBJ2-3; D unclear. CDR3 length equals 15 residues. Germline V CDR1 and CDR2: SGHRS, YFSETQ. Deletions cut 0 bases from V and 6 bases from J, with 14 bases between. CDR3 in DNA: TGCGCCAGCAGCTTGGCCGAAGCCGCCTTGGATACGCAGTATTTT. Its translation: CASSLAEAALDTQYF. Supplemented by reference TRBV5-1 and TRBJ2-3, the full variable domain reads KAGVTQTPRYLIKTRGQQVTLSCSPISGHRSVSWYQQTPGQGLQFLFEYFSETQRNKGNFPGRFSGRQFSNSRSEMNVSTLELGDSALYLCASSLAEAALDTQYFGPGTRLTVL.

This clonotype was counted a single time. The V and J genes are TRBV12-3 or TRBV12-4 and TRBJ2-1, with D possibly matching TRBD2 (5 bases). Trimming cost V 7 bases and J 6 bases, with 19 bases left between them. This CDR3 contains 15 residues. CDR3 sequence (DNA): TGTGCCAGCATCTACGGGGAGATGCTTGGCAATGAGCAGTTCTTC. Protein sequence: CASIYGEMLGNEQFF.

This clonotype appeared many times. The chain combines TRBV5-1 with TRBJ1-1, with D possibly TRBD1 on 6 matching bases. The CDR3 has 15 amino acids. CDR1 is SGHRS, CDR2 YFSETQ, per germline. Trimming removed 4 bases from V and 1 base from J, with 14 bases in between. The CDR3 here is CASSRAPTGNTEAFF. CDR3 in DNA: TGCGCCAGCAGCCGTGCCCCGACAGGGAACACTGAAGCTTTCTTT. Drawing the rest from reference TRBV5-1 and TRBJ1-1, the complete variable domain is KAGVTQTPRYLIKTRGQQVTLSCSPISGHRSVSWYQQTPGQGLQFLFEYFSETQRNKGNFPGRFSGRQFSNSRSEMNVSTLELGDSALYLCASSRAPTGNTEAFFGQGTRLTVV.

This clonotype has a handful of counts. The chain has TRBV4-2 and TRBJ2-2; 9 bases align to TRBD2. Germline-derived CDR1 and CDR2 are LGHNA and YNFKEQ. The V gene end was trimmed by 0 bases and the J gene end by 6 bases; junction bases not matched to a gene: 5. CDR3 length: 16 amino acids. CDR3 region: CASSQDPAGGSGELFF. The CDR3 DNA reads TGTGCCAGCAGCCAAGATCCCGCGGGAGGGTCCGGGGAGCTGTTTTTT.

This clonotype has just one count. V usage is TRBV7-6 and J usage is TRBJ1-6, with D perhaps matching TRBD1 (6 bases). Trimming cost V 1 base and J 12 bases, with 10 bases left between them. This CDR3 has 13 residues. Germline loops: CDR1 SGHVS, CDR2 FNYEAQ. The CDR3 sequence is CASSLGQDEPLHF. The CDR3 nucleotides are TGTGCCAGCAGCTTAGGACAGGACGAACCCCTCCACTTT.

The chain links TRBV20-1 to TRBJ2-2; 11 bases align to TRBD2. CDR1 DFQATT and CDR2 SNEGSKA come from the germline V gene (reference sequence). The CDR3 covers 15 residues. Trimming at V came to 1 base and at J to 6 bases, leaving 4 bases not matched to a gene. As DNA, the CDR3 is TGCAGTGCTAGAGTGACTAGCGGGGTTTCCGGGGAGCTGTTTTTT. It yields the protein CSARVTSGVSGELFF.

This clonotype was counted at least ten times. The V call is TRBV12-3 or TRBV12-4, the J call TRBJ2-2, with D maybe TRBD2 (6 bases). CDR3 length: 14 amino acids. The V and J ends lost 6 bases and 0 bases respectively, with 8 bases between them. The DNA for the CDR3 is TGTGCCAGCAGAAGACTAGCGAACACCGGGGAGCTGTTTTTT. Protein product: CASRRLANTGELFF.

Comment on this clonotype: Being one base from a much bigger clone, this may be a read error. The chain uses TRBV2 and TRBJ2-1; 10 nucleotides match TRBD1. The germline V gene encodes CDR1 SNHLY and CDR2 FYNNEI. The CDR3 is made up of 13 amino acids. For the CDR3, the DNA is TGTGCCAGCAGGGACAGGGGGGTGGATGAGCAGATCTTC. Protein product: CASRDRGVDEQIF.

This clonotype was seen repeatedly, ten times or more. CDR3 sequence: CASSIRQRSSYEQYF. The DNA for the CDR3 is TGTGCCAGTAGTATACGACAGCGGAGCTCCTACGAGCAGTACTTC. V usage is TRBV19 and J usage is TRBJ2-7, with D possibly called TRBD1 or TRBD2 (5 bases each). The V end lost 2 bases, the J end lost 0 bases, and 11 bases lay between the germline ends. CDR3 size: 15 residues. Germline V gene lookup returns CDR1 LNHDA and CDR2 SQIVND (reference sequence).

Ten or more counts support this clonotype. V and J are TRBV5-5 and TRBJ2-1; D remains ambiguous. The CDR3 runs 13 residues. Trimming removed 0 bases at V and 10 bases at J, with 11 bases between. Per germline, CDR1 SGHKS and CDR2 YYEKEE (reference sequence). DNA for the CDR3: TGTGCCAGCAGCTTGGTTGCCACCGAGGAGCAGTTCTTC. It yields the protein CASSLVATEEQFF.

This clonotype has at least ten counts. This rearrangement joins TRBV3-1 to TRBJ2-4, with TRBD2 matching over 7 bases. The CDR3 spans 14 residues. Per germline, CDR1 LGHDT and CDR2 YNNKEL (reference sequence). The V segment lost 5 bases and the J segment 8 bases; nucleotides outside the gene matches: 9. The DNA of the CDR3 is TGTGCCAGCAGCACTAATCATGGGGGGGACATTCAGTACTTC. Translating it yields CASSTNHGGDIQYF.